This TCR beta chain was observed in a study of HIV-infected patients and healthy controls. Alpha and beta constant-region primers primed reverse transcription of about 500 ng RNA. Alpha and beta chain libraries were made separately by chain-specific third strand synthesis with multiplexing indices. TCRdb passed the 5' RACE reads through MiXCR, listing each CDR3 protein once. This table holds about 14,000 distinct CDR3 sequences, roughly 12% found once. Looked up from germline, CDR1 is SGHTA and CDR2 is FQGTGA. Between the trimmed V and J ends, which lost 2 bases and 0 bases, there was a span of 14 bases. The CDR3 totals 16 residues. Study-level points and caveats: During therapy, HIV-associated CDR3s fell significantly in frequency, while CMV-associated CDR3s did not change significantly.

Antiretroviral therapy had run roughly three months, about 14 weeks, before follow-up blood collection. Whole blood was used without fractionation, so all unsorted peripheral T cells were included. Many counts were recorded for this clonotype. Its specificity is unknown. The material was blood, obtained during antiretroviral therapy. The sequence was obtained from an adult with HIV infection. The donor label of this sample is uncertain. The rearrangement links TRBV7-3 to TRBJ2-7, with D possibly being TRBD2 (6 bases). CDR3 residues: CASSLSPSEFSYEQYF. The CDR3 DNA reads as TGTGCCAGCAGCTTATCACCTAGCGAATTCTCCTACGAGCAGTACTTC.